Each of the 16 T cell receptor beta chains below was sequenced from the same sample in a study of cytomegalovirus exposure and HLA in healthy donors. The PCR had 60 Vbeta and 13 Jbeta primers. Here immunoSEQ multiplex PCR was the method, and the copy in TCRdb shows in-frame clones only, minus some. The repertoire holds roughly 100,000 clones, approximately 77% seen once, with more than 9.5% in the top ten. Sequenced input: PBMCs. These receptors were taken from a male donor in good health and CMV-seropositive.

The V call is TRBV28, the J call TRBJ2-7; D is unresolved. The CDR3 covers 13 residues. V was pared by 4 bases and J by 3 bases, with 10 bases between. Germline CDR1 is MDHEN and CDR2 is SYDVKM. CDR3 in amino acids: CASSSNYIYEQYF. The DNA of the CDR3 is TGTGCCAGCAGTTCGAACTATATCTACGAGCAGTACTTC.

The DNA for the CDR3 is TGTGCCAGCAGCTTAGCCTACAGGGGGAGGGAGACCCAGTACTTC. The encoded protein is CASSLAYRGRETQYF. The genes are TRBV7-9 and TRBJ2-5, with TRBD1 matching over 8 bases. Unmatched junction bases numbered 5, after V lost 0 bases and J lost 5 bases. The CDR3 has 15 residues. Germline V CDR1 and CDR2: SEHNR, FQNEAQ (reference sequence).

The chain is built from TRBV5-1 and TRBJ2-5, with D possibly TRBD1 on 7 matching bases. With the DNA end fitting TRBJ2-7 better, the J assignment may be wrong. The CDR3 length is 15 residues. From germline, CDR1 is SGHRS and CDR2 YFSETQ. CDR3 in amino acids: CASSLAQGGPYEQYF. The CDR3 DNA follows: TGCGCCAGCAGCTTGGCGCAGGGGGGACCCTACGAGCAGTACTTC.

CDR3 nucleotides: TGTGCCAGCAGCCAAGGGACAGGGTTTGAAAACACCATATATTTT. This encodes CASSQGTGFENTIYF. The chain is built from TRBV4-2 and TRBJ1-3, with 8 nucleotides matching TRBD1. Germline loops: CDR1 LGHNA, CDR2 YNFKEQ. V was pared by 1 base and J by 6 bases, with 5 bases of the junction left unmatched. CDR3 length: 15 amino acids.

The chain is built from TRBV5-1 and TRBJ2-7; 7 nucleotides match TRBD2. CDR1 SGHRS and CDR2 YFSETQ come from the germline V gene. This CDR3 is built from 15 residues. The junction had 4 bases not matched to a gene; V was cut back by 0 bases and J by 1 base. Here the CDR3 reads CASSLGAGESYEQYF. The CDR3 DNA reads as TGCGCCAGCAGCTTGGGGGCGGGAGAATCCTACGAGCAGTACTTC.

The chain joins TRBV25-1 to TRBJ2-3; the match to TRBD2 covers 7 bases. The CDR3 consists of 14 residues. CDR1 and CDR2 (germline): MGHDK, SYGVNS. V shed 8 bases and J 0 bases; nucleotides not matched to a gene: 5. CDR3 nucleotide sequence: TGTGCCAGCCGAGCGGGAACTAGCACAGATACGCAGTATTTT. The encoded protein is CASRAGTSTDTQYF. Based on the CDR3 plus reference TRBV25-1 and TRBJ2-3, the full variable domain is EADIYQTPRYLVIGTGKKITLECSQTMGHDKMYWYQQDPGMELHLIHYSYGVNSTEKGDLSSESTVSRIRTEHFPLTLESARPSHTSQYLCASRAGTSTDTQYFGPGTRLTVL.

This clone was picked up a small number of times. This chain uses TRBV12-5 with TRBJ2-1; 7 nucleotides match TRBD1. The CDR3 covers 14 residues. CDR1 is LGHNT, CDR2 FRNRAP, per germline. The J segment lost 5 bases and the V segment lost 8 bases, leaving 9 bases of the junction unmatched. CDR3 in amino acids: CASRQGRLHNEQFF. CDR3 nucleotide sequence: TGTGCTAGTAGACAGGGTAGGCTGCACAATGAGCAGTTCTTC. Looking up the rest from reference TRBV12-5 and TRBJ2-1 gives the full variable domain: DARVTQTPRHKVTEMGQEVTMRCQPILGHNTVFWYRQTMMQGLELLAYFRNRAPLDDSGMPKDRFSAEMPDATLATLKIQPSEPRDSAVYFCASRQGRLHNEQFFGPGTRLTVL.

The chain combines TRBV28 with TRBJ2-3; 7 bases map to TRBD2. The CDR3 is made up of 17 amino acids. Germline CDR1 and CDR2: MDHEN and SYDVKM. V lost 6 bases to trimming and J lost 5 bases; unmatched junction nucleotides: 17. This CDR3 reads CASSPVTRGRAKDTQYF. The CDR3 nucleotides read TGTGCCAGCAGCCCTGTTACTAGAGGGAGGGCCAAAGATACGCAGTATTTT.

This chain joins TRBV5-1 and TRBJ2-7; 7 nucleotides line up with TRBD1. Germline assignment: CDR1 SGHRS and CDR2 YFSETQ. The CDR3 sequence is 16 residues long. With V trimmed by 1 base and J by 0 bases, 7 bases remained unmatched. CDR3 DNA sequence: TGCGCCAGCAGCTTGATGTATGGGACAGCCTCCTACGAGCAGTACTTC. This translates into CASSLMYGTASYEQYF.

This clone was recorded only once. Its ends do not fully match the called genes, so a read error is possible. Other DNA sequences within the sample encode an identical CDR3. This sequence joins TRBV5-1 and TRBJ1-4, with a weak D call TRBD1 (5 bases). This CDR3 is built from 15 residues. The germline CDR1 and CDR2 sequences are SGHRS and YFSETQ. The CDR3 DNA follows: TGCGCCAGCAGCTCGGTTGGGGGGTATAATGAAAAGCTGTTTTTT. Its protein is CASSSVGGYNEKLFF.

The rearrangement joins TRBV5-4 to TRBJ2-1; D is perhaps TRBD1 (6 bases). This CDR3 comprises 14 residues. Looked up from germline, CDR1 is SGHNT and CDR2 is YYREEE (reference sequence). V was clipped by 4 bases and J by 12 bases, with 20 bases between them. CDR3: CASSLQNGQPAQFF. The CDR3 coding sequence is TGTGCCAGCAGCCTTCAGAACGGACAGCCGGCGCAGTTCTTC.

The V call is TRBV6-1, the J call TRBJ1-2, with D possibly being TRBD1 (6 bases). The V gene lost 4 bases and the J gene lost 6 bases, with 15 bases spanning the gap. CDR3 size: 14 residues. Germline V gives CDR1 MNHNS, CDR2 SASEGT. CDR3 protein: CASSALTGTNGYTF. The DNA of the CDR3 is TGTGCCAGCAGTGCACTTACCGGGACAAATGGCTACACCTTC.

The V call is TRBV7-2, the J call TRBJ2-7; D may be TRBD1 (6 bases). The germline V gene has CDR1 SGHTA and CDR2 FQGNSA. This CDR3 has 14 amino acids. Trimming removed 5 bases from V and 6 bases from J, with 17 bases in between. DNA for the CDR3: TGTGCCAGCAGCCCGGGACAAATAAAGCGCGAGCAGTACTTC. Encoded protein: CASSPGQIKREQYF.

The rearrangement uses TRBV11-1 and TRBJ2-3; the match to TRBD1 covers 7 bases. In germline, CDR1 is SGHAT, CDR2 FQDESV (reference sequence). The CDR3 totals 14 residues. V lost 5 bases and J lost 4; bases outside the gene matches: 6. This CDR3 is CASSTRQGSDTQYF. The CDR3 nucleotides read TGTGCCAGCAGCACTAGACAGGGTTCAGATACGCAGTATTTT.

Only a few counts were recorded for this clone. The chain has TRBV2 and TRBJ2-7, with TRBD1 as a possible D gene (5 bases). The CDR3 length is 14 residues. Germline V gene data show CDR1 as SNHLY and CDR2 as FYNNEI. Trimming left V 6 bases short and J 3 bases short, with 15 bases between. The CDR3 spells CASSARGHFYEQYF. Here the CDR3 DNA reads TGTGCCAGCAGCGCTAGAGGACACTTCTACGAGCAGTACTTC.

The gene calls are TRBV21-1 and TRBJ1-2. TRBV21-1 is shown as a pseudogene. CDR3 length: 14 residues. The chain's CDR3 is CASSKVGREDGYTF. CDR3 bases: TGTGCCAGCAGCAAAGTAGGCAGGGAGGATGGCTACACCTTC.